This T cell receptor beta chain is drawn from a study of CD8 T cells in ankylosing spondylitis. Scientists made TCR beta libraries using quantitative 5'-RACE with molecular barcodes. TCRdb processed the 5' RACE reads anew with MiXCR; each CDR3 protein has one entry. The data contain just under 350,000 distinct CDR3 sequences, under 15% of them singletons. The CDR3 spans 14 residues. V shed 6 bases and J shed 4 bases, with 13 bases lying between them. Many counts were recorded for this clonotype. The chain links TRBV12-3 or TRBV12-4 to TRBJ1-5; D not resolved. Material for sequencing was blood, either unsorted or a sorted T cell fraction (not recorded which). The source is a male donor with ankylosing spondylitis or in good health (not recorded which). CDR3 sequence (DNA): TGTGCCAGCAGAGCCGGGAGTCAGAATCAGCCCCAGCATTTT. Translating gives CASRAGSQNQPQHF.